These 17 T cell receptor beta chains came from one sample sequenced in a study of regulatory T cells in long-lasting Graves disease. In building TCR beta libraries, iRepertoire HTBI primers were used together with Arm-PCR of CDR3 regions. Using its own MiXCR run on the multiplex PCR reads, TCRdb lists one record per CDR3 protein. The table records about 470,000 distinct CDR3 sequences, around 20% of them present only once. The time point here: persistent/refractory GD, antithyroid drugs over 5 years with positive TRAb. RNA from PBMCs was the source of the TCR library. The sample here was peripheral blood mononuclear cells (PBMCs), taken when the disease was refractory, from a patient treated with antithyroid drugs. The receptors derive from a female donor with Graves disease.

The V gene is TRBV20-1, the J gene TRBJ2-7, with 7 bases identical to TRBD1. J was trimmed by 6 bases and V by 3 bases; bases with no gene match: 11. There are 14 residues in the CDR3. CDR1 is DFQATT, CDR2 SNEGSKA, per germline (reference sequence). The CDR3 here is CSASPTGVYGEQYF. CDR3 DNA sequence: TGCAGTGCTAGCCCAACAGGGGTATATGGCGAGCAGTACTTC.

This clonotype has just one count. A much larger clone sits a single nucleotide away, making a read error possible. This rearrangement joins TRBV7-2 to TRBJ1-2; no firm D call. Germline CDR1 is SGHTA and CDR2 is FQGNSA. This CDR3 is built from 13 residues. This CDR3 reads CVSSFGRSYGYTF. The CDR3 DNA follows: TGTGTCAGCAGCTTCGGACGATCATATGGCTACACCTTC.

The chain combines TRBV29-1 with TRBJ2-2; the match to TRBD1 covers 8 bases. The germline gives CDR1 SQVTM, CDR2 ANQGSEA. The V and J ends lost 7 bases and 4 bases, in that order; junction bases with no gene match: 11. The CDR3 covers 15 residues. CDR3 in amino acids: CSAGRGRSGTGELFF. DNA for the CDR3: TGCAGCGCCGGCAGGGGGCGCTCGGGCACCGGGGAGCTGTTTTTT.

Only a few counts were recorded for this clonotype. The chain combines TRBV4-1 with TRBJ2-7; TRBD2 is a possible D gene (5 bases). In germline, CDR1 is MGHRA, CDR2 YSYEKL. There are 13 residues in the CDR3. V lost 3 bases to trimming and J lost 2 bases, with 8 bases between them. CDR3 coding DNA: TGCGCCAGCAGCCACGTCGGGACCTACGAGCAGTACTTC. Translated, it gives CASSHVGTYEQYF.

This clonotype occurred many times. In nucleotides, the CDR3 is TGTGCCAGCCAGCGGGAGGAGAACACCGGGGAGCTGTTTTTT. Amino acids: CASQREENTGELFF. This chain connects TRBV28 to TRBJ2-2, with 9 nucleotides matching TRBD2. Germline V gene lookup returns CDR1 MDHEN and CDR2 SYDVKM. The V and J ends lost 8 bases and 1 base, in that order; junction bases with no gene match: 2. The CDR3 is 14 amino acids.

This clonotype was seen a single time. The chain is built from TRBV6-1 and TRBJ2-7; 9 bases line up with TRBD2. This CDR3 is built from 15 residues. Germline V gene data show CDR1 as MNHNS and CDR2 as SASEGT. Trimming took 7 bases from V and 6 from J; bases not matched to a gene: 13. The CDR3 nucleotides read TGTGCCAGCATCGTGGGAGCGGGAGGACGTCGCGAGCAGTACTTC. Its protein is CASIVGAGGRREQYF.

The V call is TRBV5-1, the J call TRBJ2-7; D remains unclear. Germline lookup yields CDR1 SGHRS and CDR2 YFSETQ. The CDR3 is made up of 16 amino acids. Trimming pared 0 bases from V and 5 bases from J, leaving 18 bases between. In DNA form, the CDR3 reads TGCGCCAGCAGCTTGGGCCGGTTAGGAATCGGCAACGAGCAGTACTTC. Translating gives CASSLGRLGIGNEQYF.

This clonotype was recorded many times. The V and J genes are TRBV5-5 and TRBJ2-7; maybe TRBD1 (6 bases). This CDR3 contains 17 residues. Germline V gives CDR1 SGHKS, CDR2 YYEKEE (reference sequence). V lost 0 bases and J 4 bases, leaving 20 bases between the germline ends. The CDR3 is CASSLGPSGTTGYEQYF. The CDR3 DNA reads as TGTGCCAGCAGCTTGGGACCTTCAGGGACAACGGGTTACGAGCAGTACTTC.

The table lists this clonotype with a few counts. This chain connects TRBV19 to TRBJ2-3; 11 bases align to TRBD2. Germline assignment: CDR1 LNHDA and CDR2 SQIVND (reference sequence). V lost 4 bases to trimming and J lost 4 bases; unmatched junction nucleotides: 4. The CDR3 totals 15 residues. The CDR3 sequence: CASSRGLAAPDTQYF. The CDR3 nucleotides read TGTGCCAGTAGTAGGGGACTAGCGGCTCCAGATACGCAGTATTTT. Looking up the rest from reference TRBV19 and TRBJ2-3 gives the full variable domain: DGGITQSPKYLFRKEGQNVTLSCEQNLNHDAMYWYRQDPGQGLRLIYYSQIVNDFQKGDIAEGYSVSREKKESFPLTVTSAQKNPTAFYLCASSRGLAAPDTQYFGPGTRLTVL.

This clonotype was recorded a few times. The chain carries TRBV9 and TRBJ2-7; D is unresolved. Trimming left V 0 bases short and J 0 bases short, with 10 bases between. This CDR3 contains 15 residues. The germline V gene encodes CDR1 SGDLS and CDR2 YYNGEE. CDR3 loop: CASSVDTTSSYEQYF. The DNA of the CDR3 is TGTGCCAGCAGCGTAGATACTACCTCCTCCTACGAGCAGTACTTC.

The table lists this clonotype with a few counts. The V call is TRBV28, the J call TRBJ2-3, with a tentative D call TRBD1 (6 bases). Germline loops: CDR1 MDHEN, CDR2 SYDVKM. The CDR3 is 15 residues long. Trimming took off 3 bases at V and 2 bases at J, with 12 bases between the two ends. CDR3 nucleotide sequence: TGTGCCAGCAGTTTTCGGGACACAAACACAGATACGCAGTATTTT. It yields the protein CASSFRDTNTDTQYF.

The sample holds many counts of this clonotype. This sequence joins TRBV28 and TRBJ1-2, with unresolved D. This CDR3 has 14 amino acids. Trimming cost V 6 bases and J 5 bases, with 16 bases left between them. Germline loops: CDR1 MDHEN, CDR2 SYDVKM. The CDR3 DNA sequence: TGTGCCAGCAGGAAGGGTGGCACAACGTATGGCTACACCTTC. Its translation is CASRKGGTTYGYTF.

This clonotype was detected ten times or more. The V gene is TRBV7-9, the J gene TRBJ2-5; 7 positions agree with TRBD2. CDR1 SEHNR and CDR2 FQNEAQ come from the germline V gene (reference sequence). With 7 bases clipped from V and 2 bases from J, the junction kept 10 bases outside the gene matches. CDR3 length equals 15 residues. The CDR3 is CASTPPDGRQETQYF. In DNA form, the CDR3 reads TGTGCCAGCACTCCACCGGACGGGAGGCAAGAGACCCAGTACTTC.

In this sample, this clonotype turned up many times. CDR3 coding DNA: TGTGCCAGCAGCTTAGCTAGCGGGAGGTCAGATACGCAGTATTTT. The encoded protein is CASSLASGRSDTQYF. The V gene is TRBV7-9, the J gene TRBJ2-3, with TRBD2 identical over 10 bases. J lost 4 bases, V lost 0 bases, and 1 base had no gene match. CDR3 length equals 15 residues. In germline, CDR1 is SEHNR, CDR2 FQNEAQ (reference sequence). The full variable domain, with the rest looked up from reference TRBV7-9 and TRBJ2-3, is DTGVSQNPRHKITKRGQNVTFRCDPISEHNRLYWYRQTLGQGPEFLTYFQNEAQLEKSRLLSDRFSAERPKGSFSTLEIQRTEQGDSAMYLCASSLASGRSDTQYFGPGTRLTVL.

The rearrangement uses TRBV7-2 and TRBJ2-3; 8 bases agree with TRBD2. Trimming at V came to 4 bases and at J to 0 bases, leaving 3 bases not matched to a gene. The CDR3 runs 15 residues. CDR1 SGHTA and CDR2 FQGNSA come from the germline V gene. The DNA for the CDR3 is TGTGCCAGCAGCTCCTCTAGCGGGAGCACAGATACGCAGTATTTT. This encodes CASSSSSGSTDTQYF. Variable domain in full (rest from reference TRBV7-2 and TRBJ2-3): GAGVSQSPSNKVTEKGKDVELRCDPISGHTALYWYRQSLGQGLEFLIYFQGNSAPDKSGLPSDRFSAERTGGSVSTLTIQRTQQEDSAVYLCASSSSSGSTDTQYFGPGTRLTVL.

The V gene is TRBV18, the J gene TRBJ1-4; D possibly corresponds to TRBD1 (5 bases). The V end lost 6 bases, the J end lost 6 bases, and 17 bases lay between the germline ends. This CDR3 spans 15 amino acids. Germline CDR1 and CDR2: KGHSH and LQKENI. The CDR3 sequence is CASSPGGAGDEKLFF. DNA of the CDR3: TGTGCCAGCTCTCCCGGAGGGGCTGGGGATGAAAAACTGTTTTTT.

This clonotype was found a few times. The chain uses TRBV29-1 and TRBJ2-7; possible D gene TRBD1, 6 bases. From germline, CDR1 is SQVTM and CDR2 ANQGSEA. V lost 4 bases, J lost 7 bases, and 14 bases lay in between. The CDR3 has 12 residues. The DNA of the CDR3 is TGCAGCGTTGTCGGACAGCGGTTTGAGCAGTACTTC. It translates to CSVVGQRFEQYF.